This T cell receptor (beta chain) was obtained from a study of early T cells in non-severe SARS-CoV-2 infection. Overall study context: Sequencing input comprised bulk RNA from unsorted whole blood; chain pairing was not available.

There are 14 residues in the CDR3. Trimming at V came to 5 bases and at J to 4 bases, leaving 7 bases not matched to a gene. Germline loops: CDR1 SGHTA, CDR2 FQGNSA. Individual cDNA molecules received unique molecular identifiers. One entry per CDR3 protein, called by TCRdb with MiXCR from the 5' RACE reads. Found here are approximately 46,000 distinct CDR3 sequences, about 23% of them singletons; the top ten hold approximately 4.4%. Specimen: whole blood, collected at baseline. The chain is built from TRBV7-2 and TRBJ1-2, with 7 bases fitting TRBD1. The source of this sequence is an adult who was a healthcare worker with PCR-confirmed SARS-CoV-2 infection or an uninfected control (not recorded which). The chain's CDR3 is CASSRGTDPYGYTF. CDR3 nucleotide sequence: TGTGCCAGCAGCAGGGGGACAGACCCCTATGGCTACACCTTC.